The 9 T cell receptor beta chains in this list originate from one sample, sequenced in a study of blood T cell repertoires in COVID-19 (TCRdb year 2020). Library preparation was by the immunoSEQ multiplex PCR assay. TCRdb mirrors the immuneACCESS table, restricted to in-frame sequences. Some clones are absent from its copies; in checked studies, under half trace to an unresolved V gene, and the reason for the others is unknown. The table for this sample lists roughly 57,000 clones; about three quarters of them were counted only once. Around 21% of the sample belongs to the ten largest clones. Sequencing was done on a sample of peripheral blood. The receptors here all came from a man in his thirties or forties with COVID-19, enrolled during active disease.

V gene TRBV5-6 combines with J gene TRBJ1-3; no firm D call. V lost 0 bases and J lost 4, with 5 bases in between. Germline CDR1 SGHDT, CDR2 YYEEEE. The CDR3 length is 13 residues. CDR3 amino acids: CASSLGAGNTIYF. The CDR3 DNA is TGTGCCAGCAGCTTGGGAGCAGGAAACACCATATATTTT.

The rearrangement joins TRBV4-1 to TRBJ2-2; D is perhaps TRBD2 (6 bases). Trimming pared 4 bases from V and 4 bases from J, leaving 10 bases between. In germline, CDR1 is MGHRA, CDR2 YSYEKL. This CDR3 comprises 14 residues. CDR3 sequence (DNA): TGCGCCAGCAGCCTATACGGGGGCACCGGGGAGCTGTTTTTT. Its translation: CASSLYGGTGELFF.

V is TRBV27 and J is TRBJ2-4; TRBD2 is a possible D gene (8 bases). The length of the CDR3 is 14 residues. V lost 5 bases and J lost 11, with 19 bases in between. The V gene's germline CDR1 is MNHEY and CDR2 SMNVEV (reference sequence). The DNA of the CDR3 is TGTGCCAGCAGTCTTCAGGGACAGCGGGGGTTTCAGTACTTC. Protein product: CASSLQGQRGFQYF.

The chain combines TRBV28 with TRBJ2-3; D is perhaps TRBD1 (6 bases). The CDR3 has 15 residues. V gave up 8 bases and J gave up 1 base, with 16 bases separating them. Germline CDR1 reads MDHEN; CDR2 reads SYDVKM. CDR3 in amino acids: CASARDKSGTDTQYF. In DNA form, the CDR3 reads TGTGCCAGCGCCAGGGACAAGTCGGGCACAGATACGCAGTATTTT.

J is TRBJ2-3 and V is TRBV5-8; D unresolved. V dropped 0 bases and J dropped 7 bases, with 9 bases sitting between them. The CDR3 runs 13 residues. CDR1 is SGHTS, CDR2 YDEGEE, per germline. The CDR3 DNA is TGTGCCAGCAGCTTGGTATCTCCTTATACGCAGTATTTT. Translation gives CASSLVSPYTQYF.

This clone was recorded only once. V gene TRBV27 combines with J gene TRBJ2-7; the D gene is possibly TRBD2 (5 bases). This CDR3 region has 17 residues. CDR1 and CDR2 (germline): MNHEY, SMNVEV (reference sequence). Trimming took off 5 bases at V and 0 bases at J, with 20 bases between the two ends. The CDR3 reads CASSARGRPKRSYEQYF. CDR3 in DNA: TGTGCCAGCAGTGCCCGGGGTCGGCCTAAACGCTCCTACGAGCAGTACTTC.

The gene calls are TRBV7-3 and TRBJ2-3; 9 nucleotides agree with TRBD1. Germline-derived CDR1 and CDR2 are SGHTA and FQGTGA. Germline trimming cut 5 bases from V and 4 bases from J; bases unmatched to any gene: 4. CDR3 length: 14 amino acids. The CDR3 DNA sequence: TGTGCCAGCAGCCCGGGACAGGGATCAGATACGCAGTATTTT. This codes for CASSPGQGSDTQYF.

This clone was found once. The chain combines TRBV9 with TRBJ2-1, with TRBD1 matching over 8 bases. The V segment lost 0 bases and the J segment 4 bases; nucleotides outside the gene matches: 3. Germline assignment: CDR1 SGDLS and CDR2 YYNGEE. The CDR3 extends over 15 amino acids. CDR3 sequence: CASSVGRQGYNEQFF. CDR3 sequence (DNA): TGTGCCAGCAGCGTAGGGAGACAGGGGTACAATGAGCAGTTCTTC.

This clone was counted a single time. CDR3 coding DNA: TGTGCCAGCAATCAGGGGGATCAGCCCCAGCATTTT. Translation gives CASNQGDQPQHF. The chain couples TRBV6-6 to TRBJ1-5, with 7 bases identical to TRBD1. The CDR3 consists of 12 residues. Trimming cost V 7 bases and J 5 bases; bases outside gene matches: 2. Germline CDR1 reads MNHNY; CDR2 reads SVGAGI (reference sequence).